This entry features one T cell receptor (beta chain) sequence. The record originates from a study of blood T cell repertoires in COVID-19. On the study more broadly: There were acute and convalescent COVID-19 samples, and they came from the United States, Italy and Spain. In each case, the material was cDNA or gDNA derived from T cells, B-cell-depleted T cells, or PBMCs.

Data came from immunoSEQ multiplex PCR; TCRdb stores just in-frame clones and leaves some out. The sample consists of 35,000 to 45,000 clones, around 89% of them appearing once. This CDR3 has 16 amino acids. CDR1 and CDR2 (germline): SGHTA, FQGNSA. Trimming stripped 5 bases from V and 0 bases from J, with 14 bases between. Sequenced material: peripheral blood. This clonotype was sampled from a human donor in a cohort sampled during active COVID-19. The chain recombines TRBV7-2 with TRBJ2-1; TRBD2 might be the D (6 bases). CDR3 sequence (DNA): TGTGCCAGCAGCCCACTAGCCCTTAGCTCCTACAATGAGCAGTTCTTC. Translating it yields CASSPLALSSYNEQFF.